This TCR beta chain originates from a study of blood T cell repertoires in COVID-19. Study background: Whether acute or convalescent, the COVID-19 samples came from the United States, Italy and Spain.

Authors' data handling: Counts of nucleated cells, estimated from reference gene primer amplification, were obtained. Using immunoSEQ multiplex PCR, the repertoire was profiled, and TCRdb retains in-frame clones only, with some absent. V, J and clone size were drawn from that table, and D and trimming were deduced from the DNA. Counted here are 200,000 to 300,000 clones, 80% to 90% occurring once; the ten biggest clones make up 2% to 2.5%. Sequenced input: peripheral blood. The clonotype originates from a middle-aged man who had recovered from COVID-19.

CDR3 sequence reads: CAIMSGGNEQFF. The DNA for the CDR3 is TGTGCCATCATGTCAGGGGGCAATGAGCAGTTCTTC. The rearrangement joins TRBV10-3 to TRBJ2-1, with 7 positions matching TRBD1. The germline gives CDR1 ENHRY, CDR2 SYGVKD. The CDR3 is 12 amino acids. Unmatched junction bases numbered 3, after V lost 7 bases and J lost 6 bases.